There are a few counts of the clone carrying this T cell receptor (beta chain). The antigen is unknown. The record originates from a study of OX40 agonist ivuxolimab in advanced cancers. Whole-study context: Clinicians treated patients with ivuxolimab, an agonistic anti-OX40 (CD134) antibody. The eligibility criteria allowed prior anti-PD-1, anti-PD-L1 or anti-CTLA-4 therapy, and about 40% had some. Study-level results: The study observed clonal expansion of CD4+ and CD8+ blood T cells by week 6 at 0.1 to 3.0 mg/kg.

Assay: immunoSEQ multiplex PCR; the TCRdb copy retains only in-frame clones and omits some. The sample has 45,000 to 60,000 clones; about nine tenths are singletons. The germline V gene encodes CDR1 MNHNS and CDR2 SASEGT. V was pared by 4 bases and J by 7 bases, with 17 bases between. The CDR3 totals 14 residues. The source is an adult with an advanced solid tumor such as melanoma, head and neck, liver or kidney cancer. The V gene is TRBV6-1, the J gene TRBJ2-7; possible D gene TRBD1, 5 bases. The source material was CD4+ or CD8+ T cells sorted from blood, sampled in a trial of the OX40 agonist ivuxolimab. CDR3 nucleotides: TGTGCCAGCAGTGGCCCTTCAGGGTTGGGGGAGCAGTACTTC. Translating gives CASSGPSGLGEQYF.